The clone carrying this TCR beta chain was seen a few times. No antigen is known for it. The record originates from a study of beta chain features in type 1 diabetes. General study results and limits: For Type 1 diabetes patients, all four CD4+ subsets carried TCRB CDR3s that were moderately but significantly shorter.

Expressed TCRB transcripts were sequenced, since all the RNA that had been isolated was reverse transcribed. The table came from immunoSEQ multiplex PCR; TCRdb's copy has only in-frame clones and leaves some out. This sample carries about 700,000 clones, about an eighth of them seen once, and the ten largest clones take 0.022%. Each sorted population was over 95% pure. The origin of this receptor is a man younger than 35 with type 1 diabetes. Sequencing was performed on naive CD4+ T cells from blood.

The CDR3 DNA reads TGTGCCAGCAGCGTAGAGGGGAGAGATACGCAGTATTTT. Translation gives CASSVEGRDTQYF. J is TRBJ2-3 and V is TRBV9; D may match TRBD1 or TRBD2 (5 bases each). The V end lost 0 bases, the J end lost 5 bases, and 7 bases lay between the germline ends. The V gene's germline CDR1 is SGDLS and CDR2 YYNGEE. The CDR3 length is 13 residues.